One sample yielded the 18 T cell receptor beta chains listed below, sequenced in a study of blood T cells in healthy people across ages. Primers used in a second PCR of roughly 7 to 12 cycles were a sample-barcoded 5' primer and a J-beta primer mix. TCRdb passed the 5' RACE reads through MiXCR, listing each CDR3 protein once. The sample records 780,000 or so distinct CDR3 sequences, roughly three fifths being singletons. Source material: blood. Source of these receptors: a man aged 40-49 years in good health.

The chain links TRBV29-1 to TRBJ2-7; the match to TRBD2 covers 13 bases. CDR3 length: 14 amino acids. Germline CDR1 and CDR2: SQVTM and ANQGSEA. Losses at the gene ends were 6 bases for V and 7 bases for J; bases not matched to a gene: 9. The CDR3 loop is CSVRTSGGAREQYF. For the CDR3, the DNA is TGCAGCGTCCGAACTAGCGGGGGGGCCCGGGAGCAGTACTTC.

The rearrangement uses TRBV20-1 and TRBJ1-2; maybe TRBD1 (6 bases). Germline V lookup: CDR1 DFQATT, CDR2 SNEGSKA (reference sequence). Trimming cost V 3 bases and J 1 base, with 12 bases left between them. The CDR3 has 14 amino acids. The CDR3 is CSASSGQLNYGYTF. CDR3 in DNA: TGCAGTGCTAGTTCTGGACAGCTTAACTATGGCTACACCTTC.

The V gene is TRBV28, the J gene TRBJ1-4; 8 positions agree with TRBD1. CDR3 length equals 18 residues. Germline trimming cut 10 bases from V and 7 bases from J; bases unmatched to any gene: 23. Germline loops: CDR1 MDHEN, CDR2 SYDVKM. In DNA, the CDR3 is TGTGCCATCAATGAATCAGGGGTTCGACAGGGGTGTTTTGAAAAACTGTTTTTT. Its translation: CAINESGVRQGCFEKLFF.

V is TRBV7-9 and J is TRBJ2-4; perhaps D is TRBD1 or TRBD2 (5 bases each). This CDR3 region has 12 residues. Per germline, CDR1 SEHNR and CDR2 FQNEAQ (reference sequence). V lost 2 bases and J lost 13, with 12 bases in between. CDR3 in amino acids: CASSLPGDQQYF. For the CDR3, the DNA is TGTGCCAGCAGCTTACCCGGGGACCAGCAGTACTTC. Complete variable domain (other parts from reference TRBV7-9 and TRBJ2-4): DTGVSQNPRHKITKRGQNVTFRCDPISEHNRLYWYRQTLGQGPEFLTYFQNEAQLEKSRLLSDRFSAERPKGSFSTLEIQRTEQGDSAMYLCASSLPGDQQYFGAGTRLSVL.

The chain joins TRBV27 to TRBJ2-3, with TRBD2 as a possible D gene (6 bases). CDR3 length: 14 residues. V lost 3 bases and J 6 bases, leaving 13 bases between the germline ends. The germline V gene has CDR1 MNHEY and CDR2 SMNVEV (reference sequence). CDR3 residues: CASSLGLSGDTQYF. The CDR3 bases are TGTGCCAGCAGTTTGGGGTTAAGCGGGGATACGCAGTATTTT.

The rearrangement uses TRBV4-2 and TRBJ2-7; no clear D gene. The CDR3 length is 17 residues. Germline CDR1 LGHNA, CDR2 YNFKEQ. V was cut by 2 bases and J by 7 bases, with 24 bases left in between. The CDR3 DNA reads TGTGCCAGCAGCCAAACCCCGACTGCGAGCTCCTACAATGAGCAGTACTTC. Translation: CASSQTPTASSYNEQYF.

The chain joins TRBV5-1 to TRBJ2-1; 9 bases match TRBD2. J lost 3 bases, V lost 7 bases, and 8 bases had no gene match. Germline CDR1 SGHRS, CDR2 YFSETQ. The CDR3 extends over 15 amino acids. DNA for the CDR3: TGCGCCAGCCGCCGAAATAGCGGGAGCTACAATGAGCAGTTCTTC. The encoded protein is CASRRNSGSYNEQFF.

In the case of this clonotype: An end of the junction differs from the germline gene, which may be a read error. V usage is TRBV4-2 and J usage is TRBJ1-2, with D perhaps matching TRBD1 (6 bases). CDR3 length: 14 amino acids. Per the germline V gene, CDR1 is LGHNA and CDR2 is YNFKEQ. CDR3 DNA sequence: TGTGCCAGCATCCAAGACAGGTTGAGTAGTGGCTACACCTTC. Amino acids: CASIQDRLSSGYTF.

The rearrangement links TRBV7-9 to TRBJ2-5, with 8 bases matching TRBD2. V dropped 3 bases and J dropped 5; count of bases not matched to a gene: 2. This CDR3 has 13 amino acids. Germline-derived CDR1 and CDR2 are SEHNR and FQNEAQ (reference sequence). The CDR3 is CASSFPGGETQYF. Here the CDR3 DNA reads TGTGCCAGCAGCTTTCCGGGAGGGGAGACCCAGTACTTC. The variable domain in full, completed from reference TRBV7-9 and TRBJ2-5, reads DTGVSQNPRHKITKRGQNVTFRCDPISEHNRLYWYRQTLGQGPEFLTYFQNEAQLEKSRLLSDRFSAERPKGSFSTLEIQRTEQGDSAMYLCASSFPGGETQYFGPGTRLLVL.

The chain is built from TRBV20-1 and TRBJ1-2; D perhaps matches TRBD1 (5 bases). With 3 bases removed from V and 8 bases from J, the gap between germline ends came to 10 bases. The CDR3 length is 11 residues. In germline, CDR1 is DFQATT, CDR2 SNEGSKA (reference sequence). The CDR3 DNA sequence: TGCAGTGCTAGTCAGGGAGACGGCTACACCTTC. As protein: CSASQGDGYTF.

The rearrangement joins TRBV7-2 to TRBJ2-1; possible D gene TRBD1, 5 bases. The J call may be wrong; the DNA end is better matched by TRBJ2-7. Germline CDR1 SGHTA, CDR2 FQGNSA. The CDR3 spans 17 residues. The CDR3 spells CASSPSDTRTYYNEQYF. CDR3 bases: TGTGCCAGCAGCCCCTCGGACACTCGAACCTACTACAATGAGCAGTACTTC.

The sample holds a few counts of this clonotype. This chain uses TRBV12-3 or TRBV12-4 with TRBJ1-2, with 9 bases that match TRBD1. The CDR3 runs 14 residues. V was pared by 10 bases and J by 4 bases, with 10 bases of the junction left unmatched. CDR3 loop: CAITTGGSVYGYTF. CDR3 in DNA: TGTGCCATCACCACAGGGGGCAGTGTCTATGGCTACACCTTC.

This clonotype was recorded many times. The V and J genes are TRBV25-1 and TRBJ1-1; D gene ambiguous. The CDR3 is 14 amino acids. Looked up from germline, CDR1 is MGHDK and CDR2 is SYGVNS. Trimming pared 2 bases from V and 1 base from J, leaving 8 bases between. CDR3 protein: CASSESSGNTEAFF. In nucleotides, the CDR3 is TGTGCCAGCAGTGAAAGCTCGGGGAACACTGAAGCTTTCTTT.

V gene TRBV4-3 combines with J gene TRBJ2-5; D is unresolved. Gene TRBJ2-7 matches the end of the DNA better, so the J call may be wrong. The germline V gene has CDR1 LGHNA and CDR2 YSLEER. This CDR3 has 13 residues. This chain's CDR3 is CASSQGVPSEQYF. In nucleotides, the CDR3 is TGCGCCAGCAGCCAAGGGGTCCCCTCCGAGCAGTACTTC.

The gene calls are TRBV29-1 and TRBJ1-2; TRBD1 might be the D (5 bases). Per the germline V gene, CDR1 is SQVTM and CDR2 is ANQGSEA. V was clipped by 0 bases and J by 5 bases, with 10 bases between them. The CDR3 runs 13 residues. The CDR3 loop is CSVEDPGRYGYTF. CDR3 DNA: TGCAGCGTTGAAGACCCAGGGCGGTATGGCTACACCTTC.

The chain has TRBV12-3 or TRBV12-4 and TRBJ2-1; D gene unclear. The CDR3 is 13 residues long. V lost 2 bases, J lost 6 bases, and 8 bases lay in between. CDR3 in amino acids: CASSLLLTNEQFF. The DNA for the CDR3 is TGTGCCAGCAGTTTATTACTTACCAATGAGCAGTTCTTC.

The V call is TRBV6-5, the J call TRBJ1-2; perhaps TRBD1 as D (5 bases). The V end was cut by 6 bases, the J end by 1 base, with 12 bases between. The CDR3 covers 14 residues. In germline, CDR1 is MNHEY, CDR2 SVGAGI. The CDR3 spells CASRGRDLNYGYTF. DNA for the CDR3: TGTGCCAGCAGGGGCAGGGATCTTAACTATGGCTACACCTTC.

In this sample, this clonotype turned up once. This chain connects TRBV20-1 to TRBJ1-5, with 11 bases aligning to TRBD1. This CDR3 is 17 amino acids long. Germline-derived CDR1 and CDR2 are DFQATT and SNEGSKA (reference sequence). The J segment lost 1 base and the V segment lost 3 bases, leaving 8 bases of the junction unmatched. The CDR3 DNA reads TGCAGTGCTAGGGAGGACAGGGGGCTTGTAAGCAATCAGCCCCAGCATTTT. Its translation: CSAREDRGLVSNQPQHF.